This is a list of T cell receptor beta chains from one sample in a study of beta chain features in type 1 diabetes. TCRdb keeps only in-frame clones here, not all; method: immunoSEQ multiplex PCR. The sample contains some 160,000 clones, 8.5% to 10% of which appear only once. Input material: central memory CD4+ T cells from blood. The receptor set was obtained from a woman aged 30 to 39 with type 1 diabetes. Each CDR3 is given with its conserved first and last residue. Fields, in order: J gene, D gene, clone size, V gene, CDR3 protein, CDR3 DNA. The D gene is left open where the match is weak. Expanded clones get a size class; other rows say once, few or many, or leave the size out.

TRBJ1-5 . . TRBV30 CAWSPPDRLYQPQHF TGTGCCTGGTCCCCTCCCGACAGACTTTATCAGCCCCAGCATTTT
TRBJ2-1 TRBD2 few TRBV29-1 CSVEGTSGVYGNEQFF TGCAGCGTTGAGGGGACTAGCGGGGTTTACGGCAATGAGCAGTTCTTC
TRBJ1-1 . once TRBV4-1 CASSQSGFKAFF TGCGCCAGCAGCCAATCCGGGTTTAAAGCTTTCTTT
TRBJ1-5 . . TRBV15 CATSRDKQPQHF TGTGCCACCAGCAGAGATAAACAGCCCCAGCATTTT
TRBJ2-1 . . TRBV15 CATSRAAGRNEQFF TGTGCCACCAGCAGAGCGGCAGGGAGGAATGAGCAGTTCTTC
TRBJ2-7 TRBD2 . TRBV5-6 CASSLFGGRTSYEQYF TGTGCCAGCAGCTTGTTCGGCGGGAGAACCTCCTACGAGCAGTACTTC
TRBJ1-2 TRBD1 . TRBV5-1 CASSVRTGNYGYTF TGCGCCAGCAGCGTCCGGACAGGCAACTATGGCTACACCTTC
TRBJ2-4 TRBD1 . TRBV11-2 CASSLGASTGVDIQYF TGTGCCAGCAGCTTAGGTGCCTCGACAGGGGTGGACATTCAGTACTTC
TRBJ2-3 . . TRBV11-3 CASSFSRGSTDTQYF TGTGCCAGCAGCTTTAGCCGGGGAAGCACAGATACGCAGTATTTT
TRBJ2-3 TRBD1 few TRBV5-4 CASSLKQGADTQYF TGTGCCAGCAGCTTGAAACAGGGGGCAGATACGCAGTATTTT
TRBJ1-2 TRBD1 . TRBV29-1 CSVHLPGQEDYGYTF TGCAGCGTCCACTTACCCGGACAGGAAGACTATGGCTACACCTTC
TRBJ2-3 . . TRBV9 CASSDRSGGDTQYF TGTGCCAGCAGCGACAGGTCGGGCGGAGATACGCAGTATTTT
TRBJ1-1 . . TRBV27 CASMEAGNTEAFF TGTGCCAGCATGGAGGCCGGGAACACTGAAGCTTTCTTT
TRBJ1-4 . . TRBV11-2 CASRRGQNEKLFF TGTGCCAGCAGGAGGGGACAAAATGAAAAACTGTTTTTT
TRBJ1-2 . . TRBV2 CASIPDGDYGYTF TGTGCCAGCATTCCCGACGGGGACTATGGCTACACCTTC